The 24 T cell receptor beta chains in this list originate from one sample, sequenced in a study of T cell responses to AZD1222 COVID-19 vaccine (dated by TCRdb to 2020 to 2023). Library preparation employed the immunoSEQ multiplex PCR assay. TCRdb holds this immuneACCESS table with in-frame rearrangements only. Some clones are missing; in checked studies, unresolved V genes explain under half, and the rest has no known cause. The sample yields about 150,000 clones; under 95% were counted once. The ten largest clones take up under 20% of the sample. The label giving this sample's time point can be read as: baseline before first vaccination. The sequencing used peripheral blood, collected on day 0 of AZD1222 vaccination. Source of these receptors: an adult in good health.

For the CDR3, the DNA is TGTGCCAGCAGCCCAGAATTCCGTCTAACAGATACGCAGTATTTT. Translated: CASSPEFRLTDTQYF. The V and J genes are TRBV5-4 and TRBJ2-3; D gene unclear. The CDR3 covers 15 residues. V gave up 4 bases and J gave up 3 bases, with 15 bases separating them. CDR1 and CDR2 (germline): SGHNT, YYREEE (reference sequence).

V and J are TRBV7-9 and TRBJ2-2; D call uncertain. Trimming took 3 bases from V and 4 from J, leaving 12 bases between them. The CDR3 extends over 15 amino acids. Germline V CDR1 and CDR2: SEHNR, FQNEAQ (reference sequence). The CDR3 reads CASSFLVPGTGELFF. The CDR3 bases are TGTGCCAGCAGCTTCCTTGTGCCGGGCACCGGGGAGCTGTTTTTT.

This chain connects TRBV28 to TRBJ1-6; 7 bases match TRBD1. The length of the CDR3 is 15 residues. The J segment lost 10 bases and the V segment lost 5 bases, leaving 11 bases of the junction unmatched. Germline CDR1 and CDR2: MDHEN and SYDVKM. The CDR3: CASSRWATGLSPLHF. CDR3 DNA: TGTGCCAGCAGTCGATGGGCGACAGGGCTCTCACCCCTCCACTTT. Combining the CDR3 with reference TRBV28 and TRBJ1-6 gives the whole variable domain DVKVTQSSRYLVKRTGEKVFLECVQDMDHENMFWYRQDPGLGLRLIYFSYDVKMKEKGDIPEGYSVSREKKERFSLILESASTNQTSMYLCASSRWATGLSPLHFGNGTRLTVT.

The rearrangement links TRBV25-1 to TRBJ2-3; D may be TRBD1 (6 bases). CDR3 length: 13 amino acids. Trimming left V 7 bases short and J 7 bases short, with 15 bases between. The germline gives CDR1 MGHDK, CDR2 SYGVNS. The CDR3 reads CASTTTGLHTQYF. The DNA of the CDR3 is TGTGCCAGCACCACGACAGGCCTCCATACGCAGTATTTT.

The J gene is TRBJ1-1, the V gene TRBV19; TRBD1 agrees at 7 bases. J lost 3 bases, V lost 5 bases, and 6 bases had no gene match. CDR1 LNHDA and CDR2 SQIVND come from the germline V gene (reference sequence). This CDR3 contains 14 residues. The CDR3 sequence: CASSFAGGYTEAFF. In DNA form, the CDR3 reads TGTGCCAGTAGTTTCGCAGGGGGGTACACTGAAGCTTTCTTT.

The CDR3 loop reads CASSLVADLFGYTF. The CDR3, as DNA: TGTGCCAGCAGCTTAGTGGCGGACCTATTTGGCTACACCTTC. This chain connects TRBV7-9 to TRBJ1-2; D is unresolved. The CDR3 runs 14 residues. V gave up 1 base and J gave up 7 bases, with 13 bases separating them. The germline V gene has CDR1 SEHNR and CDR2 FQNEAQ (reference sequence).

The J gene is TRBJ2-1, the V gene TRBV19, with 7 bases fitting TRBD1. This CDR3 spans 14 amino acids. V shed 6 bases, J shed 4 bases, and the junction held 6 bases outside the gene matches. Germline loops: CDR1 LNHDA, CDR2 SQIVND (reference sequence). This chain's CDR3 is CASRTGQVYNEQFF. The CDR3 coding sequence is TGTGCCAGTAGGACTGGACAGGTTTACAATGAGCAGTTCTTC.

The J gene is TRBJ1-2, the V gene TRBV24-1; D might be TRBD1 (6 bases). Trimming removed 2 bases at V and 2 bases at J, with 14 bases between. Germline-derived CDR1 and CDR2 are KGHDR and SFDVKD. The CDR3 length is 16 residues. CDR3 DNA sequence: TGTGCCACCAGTGATTCGGGGGGCGGTGACAACTATGGCTACACCTTC. Its translation is CATSDSGGGDNYGYTF.

The chain links TRBV12-5 to TRBJ1-2; D perhaps matches TRBD1 (5 bases). V lost 0 bases, J lost 4 bases, and 27 bases lay in between. This CDR3 contains 20 residues. Per germline, CDR1 LGHNT and CDR2 FRNRAP. CDR3 coding DNA: TGTGCTAGTGGTTTGGTAGGGGCCGGGGAGGGTGCAATGAAACCCTATGGCTACACCTTC. Its protein is CASGLVGAGEGAMKPYGYTF.

The chain links TRBV2 to TRBJ2-3, with a weak D call TRBD2 (5 bases). The V and J ends lost 2 bases and 4 bases respectively, with 10 bases between them. Germline loops: CDR1 SNHLY, CDR2 FYNNEI. There are 14 residues in the CDR3. The CDR3 DNA is TGTGCCAGCAGTGAAATGTGGGGAGCAGATACGCAGTATTTT. As protein: CASSEMWGADTQYF.

This chain uses TRBV7-2 with TRBJ1-1; D not certain. The CDR3 is made up of 14 amino acids. Trimming left V 1 base short and J 4 bases short, with 10 bases between. CDR1 SGHTA and CDR2 FQGNSA come from the germline V gene. This CDR3 is CASSLGFGGTEAFF. The DNA of the CDR3 is TGTGCCAGCAGCTTAGGTTTCGGTGGCACTGAAGCTTTCTTT.

About this clone itself: Other DNA sequences of this sample code for an identical CDR3. V and J are TRBV5-1 and TRBJ2-5; D possibly corresponds to TRBD2 (6 bases). The CDR3 contains 15 residues. Deletions cut 1 base from V and 0 bases from J, with 10 bases between. Germline V gene sequence: CDR1 SGHRS, CDR2 YFSETQ. The CDR3 DNA follows: TGCGCCAGCAGCTTGCGGGGGACGTACCAAGAGACCCAGTACTTC. Translation: CASSLRGTYQETQYF. Full variable domain (rest looked up from reference TRBV5-1 and TRBJ2-5): KAGVTQTPRYLIKTRGQQVTLSCSPISGHRSVSWYQQTPGQGLQFLFEYFSETQRNKGNFPGRFSGRQFSNSRSEMNVSTLELGDSALYLCASSLRGTYQETQYFGPGTRLLVL.

This chain joins TRBV2 and TRBJ1-2; D may be TRBD1 (5 bases). This CDR3 region has 11 residues. The germline V gene encodes CDR1 SNHLY and CDR2 FYNNEI. V gave up 3 bases and J gave up 6 bases, with 5 bases separating them. The CDR3 DNA reads as TGTGCCAGCAGTGAGGGGGATGGCTACACCTTC. Amino acids: CASSEGDGYTF.

The chain uses TRBV30 and TRBJ2-5; D possibly matches TRBD1 or TRBD2 (5 bases each). Germline lookup yields CDR1 GTSNPN and CDR2 SVGIG (reference sequence). The CDR3 has 12 amino acids. The V end lost 3 bases, the J end lost 4 bases, and 9 bases lay between the germline ends. The CDR3 is CAWRGVRETQYF. The CDR3 nucleotides read TGTGCCTGGAGGGGGGTTCGAGAGACCCAGTACTTC.

V and J are TRBV24-1 and TRBJ2-3; the D gene is possibly TRBD1 (6 bases). The germline V gene has CDR1 KGHDR and CDR2 SFDVKD. The CDR3 spans 17 residues. The V gene lost 4 bases and the J gene lost 1 base, with 17 bases spanning the gap. The CDR3 protein is CATSDQKQGSGTDTQYF. The CDR3 DNA sequence: TGTGCCACCAGTGACCAGAAACAGGGATCGGGCACAGATACGCAGTATTTT.

The rearrangement joins TRBV28 to TRBJ1-1, with D unclear. The germline V and J ends were trimmed by 8 bases and 1 base, with 11 bases remaining between them. Per germline, CDR1 MDHEN and CDR2 SYDVKM. The CDR3 has 13 residues. CDR3 sequence: CASPKGPNTEAFF. CDR3 sequence (DNA): TGTGCCAGCCCCAAAGGACCGAACACTGAAGCTTTCTTT.

The genes are TRBV12-5 and TRBJ1-1, with 7 bases aligning to TRBD1. The germline gives CDR1 LGHNT, CDR2 FRNRAP. The CDR3 runs to 12 residues. The V gene end was trimmed by 4 bases and the J gene end by 4 bases; junction bases not matched to a gene: 0. The CDR3 sequence is CASGSGGTEAFF. Here the CDR3 DNA reads TGTGCTAGTGGTTCAGGGGGCACTGAAGCTTTCTTT.

This chain connects TRBV28 to TRBJ1-5, with 9 bases fitting TRBD1. J was trimmed by 4 bases and V by 6 bases; bases with no gene match: 13. This CDR3 has 17 amino acids. Germline CDR1 is MDHEN and CDR2 is SYDVKM. The CDR3 DNA follows: TGTGCCAGCAGAACCGACAGGGGGGGGAATTGGAATCAGCCCCAGCATTTT. Encoded protein: CASRTDRGGNWNQPQHF.

This rearrangement joins TRBV5-8 to TRBJ2-5; TRBD1 agrees at 10 bases. The CDR3 consists of 15 residues. The V segment lost 4 bases and the J segment 5 bases; nucleotides outside the gene matches: 8. Germline loops: CDR1 SGHTS, CDR2 YDEGEE. The CDR3 reads CASSPGTGDPETQYF. CDR3 DNA sequence: TGTGCCAGCAGCCCCGGGACAGGGGATCCGGAGACCCAGTACTTC.

This clone appeared once. The chain couples TRBV5-6 to TRBJ2-7, with 11 bases identical to TRBD1. Germline CDR1 and CDR2: SGHDT and YYEEEE. The ends lost 0 bases at V and 3 bases at J; junction bases unmatched: 8. The CDR3 covers 17 residues. The CDR3: CASSLGTGGGYVYEQYF. The CDR3 nucleotides are TGTGCCAGCAGCTTGGGGACAGGGGGCGGGTATGTCTACGAGCAGTACTTC.

The chain is built from TRBV9 and TRBJ1-3; a weak D match, TRBD1 (5 bases). Trimming removed 4 bases at V and 0 bases at J, with 17 bases between. CDR3 length: 17 residues. Germline CDR1 and CDR2: SGDLS and YYNGEE. CDR3 in DNA: TGTGCCAGCAGCCCCAGCAGAGACAGATACTCTGGAAACACCATATATTTT. It encodes CASSPSRDRYSGNTIYF.

The J gene is TRBJ1-3, the V gene TRBV5-6; a weak D match, TRBD1 (5 bases). With 5 bases removed from V and 0 bases from J, the gap between germline ends came to 12 bases. CDR3 length: 15 residues. Germline CDR1 is SGHDT and CDR2 is YYEEEE. CDR3 sequence reads: CASSLRASSGNTIYF. CDR3 DNA: TGTGCCAGCAGTCTCAGGGCAAGCTCTGGAAACACCATATATTTT.

This sequence joins TRBV9 and TRBJ1-6; TRBD1 matches 9 bases. The CDR3 is 17 amino acids. Germline CDR1 reads SGDLS; CDR2 reads YYNGEE. Trimming at V came to 0 bases and at J to 9 bases, leaving 10 bases not matched to a gene. The CDR3: CASSVAGRTGVGSPLHF. The CDR3 DNA sequence: TGTGCCAGCAGCGTAGCGGGAAGGACAGGGGTAGGTTCACCCCTCCACTTT.

In this sample, this clone turned up once. This rearrangement joins TRBV5-1 to TRBJ1-1; D gene unclear. This CDR3 is 13 amino acids long. Looked up from germline, CDR1 is SGHRS and CDR2 is YFSETQ. V was shortened by 2 bases and J by 1 base, with 6 bases between the two germline ends. The CDR3 nucleotides read TGCGCCAGCAGCTTAGCGACGAACACTGAAGCTTTCTTT. Translated: CASSLATNTEAFF.